This TCR beta chain was sequenced in a study of T cell responses to AZD1222 COVID-19 vaccine. Study-level results: The study found Spike-specific TCR breadth and depth rose after two AZD1222 doses. Recipients of AZD1222 seropositive at baseline numbered only 6 or 7. Females made up more of the donors, who were largely white British, and clonal diversity may have come out too low.

Of note for this clone: The target antigen is unknown.

Trimming removed 5 bases from V and 1 base from J, with 13 bases in between. CDR3 length: 15 amino acids. CDR1 is SGHTA, CDR2 FQGTGA, per germline. Second doses that came at about 4 or about 12 weeks were put together. Method: immunoSEQ multiplex PCR; TCRdb's copy keeps in-frame clones and lacks some. The repertoire consists of 90,000 to 100,000 clones, with about 81% occurring once and the leading ten covering about 14%. This sample comprised peripheral blood, obtained 28 days after the second AZD1222 dose. The sequence was collected from an adult who received the AZD1222 COVID-19 vaccine. V gene TRBV7-3 combines with J gene TRBJ2-3; D is undetermined. CDR3 in DNA: TGTGCCAGCAGCCACAGCCTTGGCCGCACAGATACGCAGTATTTT. Its translation is CASSHSLGRTDTQYF.